This TCR beta chain came from a study of T cells after yellow fever vaccination. The 5'RACE template-switching step produced TCR cDNA and added a universal primer site and UMIs. TCRdb processed the 5' RACE reads anew with MiXCR; each CDR3 protein has one entry. The sample holds approximately 27,000 distinct CDR3 sequences, under 5.5% seen once. CDR1 is SGHRS and CDR2 is YFSETQ in the germline V gene. The ends lost 4 bases at V and 9 bases at J; junction bases unmatched: 6. The CDR3 sequence is 13 residues long. This clonotype was seen ten or more times. The chain carries TRBV5-1 and TRBJ2-1; 8 bases line up with TRBD2. The clonotype was recovered from a man younger than 45 who received the YFV17D yellow fever vaccine. Material: PBMCs, either bulk or a sorted T-cell subset (CD4+, CD8+, memory, or dextramer-sorted; not recorded which), obtained 15 days after the yellow fever booster vaccination. DNA of the CDR3: TGCGCCAGCAGCAGGGGACTAGGGGTTGAGCAGTTCTTC. Amino acid sequence: CASSRGLGVEQFF.